This T cell receptor beta chain was found in a study of blood T cell repertoires in COVID-19 (dated by TCRdb to about 2020). For the study in its entirety: Samples from collaborators originated in the United States, Italy and Spain and spanned both the acute and convalescent phases of COVID-19. The prospective study material was composed of cDNA or gDNA derived from T cells, B-cell-depleted T cells, or PBMCs. The dataset comprised deeply sampled blood TCRbeta repertoires from subjects exposed to, actively infected with, or recovered from COVID-19. The repertoires were released in a freely available public database meant as a resource for research on the immune response to SARS-CoV-2. Samples were obtained from the ongoing ImmuneRACE study (first 160 participants) and from 1,000 to 1,500 subjects provided by 6 global collaborators. A de-identified subject ID, COVID-19 status, age in years and sex were almost always included in the sample metadata. Where available, HLA class I and class II types were taken from metadata supplied by the sample provider and were not determined by assay-based typing. On the study overall, not on this receptor specifically: How much clinical and demographic metadata was included differed by source and by participant, and the metadata was provided uncurated.

TCRbeta CDR3 regions were amplified from genomic DNA by means of the immunoSEQ Assay, a bias-controlled multiplex PCR. The source study handled its data this way. The number of nucleated cells in each sample was estimated from the amplification of reference gene primers within the assay. To quantify the absolute abundance of each unique TCRbeta CDR3 rearrangement, sequence reads were collapsed and filtered. Productive Simpson clonality was computed per sample as the square root of Simpson's diversity index over productive rearrangements. The source is immuneACCESS, and TCRdb retained only in-frame sequences with V and J called. Part of the clones is not carried over; for the studies checked, unresolved V genes explain less than half of this, and the remainder is unexplained. V and J calls plus clone size are reproduced from that table; the DNA served to infer D and trimming. Counted in this sample were 100,000 to 150,000 clones; approximately 79% of them appeared once. Of the sample, around 2.4% falls within the top ten clones.

Enrolling through a virtual design, the prospective study's participants ranged in age from roughly 18 to 89 years and lived across about two dozen United States geographic areas. To assign participants to cohorts, the prospective study relied on clinical history that participants themselves reported in a screening survey and a study questionnaire. Mobile phlebotomists in the prospective study collected whole blood, serum and a nasopharyngeal or oropharyngeal swab from every participant. Participants in the prospective study had the option to provide additional blood draws and questionnaires over a 2-month period. Prospective study blood samples were shipped either frozen or at room temperature before DNA extraction. Remarks on this clone: It has no known antigen specificity. Base qualities are not at hand, and no much larger clone is one base apart.

The CDR3, from cysteine to phenylalanine, totals 14 residues. The entry retains the CDR3 DNA only, 42 bases that are in frame from base 1. Sequences SNHLY (CDR1) and FYNNEI (CDR2) are obtained from the germline V gene. V and J lose 8 bases and 2 bases, and a span of 13 bases separates them. Sequencing was performed on PBMCs or T cells enriched from blood (not recorded which). The sequence derives from a man in his forties or fifties with acute COVID-19. The rearranged chain carries TRBV2 and TRBJ2-1; 6 matching bases give a weak D call of TRBD2. At the DNA level, the sequence is TGTGCCAGCGGCCCGGGACTGCCCTACAATGAGCAGTTCTTC. Its protein product is CASGPGLPYNEQFF.